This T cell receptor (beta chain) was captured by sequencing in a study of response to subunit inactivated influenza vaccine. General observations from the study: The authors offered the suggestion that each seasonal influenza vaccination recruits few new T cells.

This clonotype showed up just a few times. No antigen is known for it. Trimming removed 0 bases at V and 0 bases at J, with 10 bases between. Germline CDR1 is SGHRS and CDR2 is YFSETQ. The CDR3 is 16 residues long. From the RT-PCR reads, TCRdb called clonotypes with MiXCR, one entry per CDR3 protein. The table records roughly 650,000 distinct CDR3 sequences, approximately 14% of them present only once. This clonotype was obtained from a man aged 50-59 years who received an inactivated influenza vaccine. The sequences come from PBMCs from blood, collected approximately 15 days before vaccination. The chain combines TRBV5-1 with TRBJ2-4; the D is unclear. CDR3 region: CASSLDRPLAKNIQYF. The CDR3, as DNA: TGCGCCAGCAGCTTGGATCGGCCGCTAGCCAAAAACATTCAGTACTTC.